These 6 T cell receptor beta chains were all obtained from the same sample, sequenced in a study of CD8 T cells in ankylosing spondylitis. In TCRdb, the 5' RACE reads were re-called with MiXCR into one record per CDR3 protein. The top ten hold about 44% of the sample, which has 200,000 to 250,000 distinct CDR3 sequences, about 16% seen once. Their target antigens are unknown. Study observations and caveats: Blood from ankylosing spondylitis patients appeared to carry a characteristic eight-variant TCR beta motif.

Sequencing was performed on blood, either unsorted or a sorted T cell fraction (not recorded which). The receptors come from a male donor with ankylosing spondylitis.

This clonotype was picked up a small number of times. This chain connects TRBV6-1 to TRBJ2-2; 7 bases fit TRBD1. The V gene's germline CDR1 is MNHNS and CDR2 SASEGT. The CDR3 spans 14 residues. V lost 7 bases, J lost 6 bases, and 8 bases stayed unmatched. The CDR3 sequence: CASNSGTAPGELFF. CDR3 nucleotide sequence: TGTGCCAGCAACTCCGGGACAGCGCCCGGGGAGCTGTTTTTT.

This clonotype has a count of ten or more. The chain has TRBV29-1 and TRBJ2-1; D perhaps matches TRBD2 (6 bases). CDR1 SQVTM and CDR2 ANQGSEA come from the germline V gene. V lost 6 bases and J lost 0, with 15 bases in between. The CDR3 contains 15 residues. The CDR3 is CSVVATSHSYNEQFF. The CDR3 DNA sequence: TGCAGCGTCGTTGCAACTAGCCACTCCTACAATGAGCAGTTCTTC.

This chain joins TRBV7-3 and TRBJ2-3, with TRBD2 matching 13 bases. Germline CDR1 and CDR2: SGHTA and FQGTGA. J gave up 0 bases and V 4 bases, and 10 bases lay outside the gene matches. The CDR3 totals 19 residues. CDR3 nucleotides: TGTGCCAGCAGCTCTCGACTAGCGGGGGGTTCACCTAGCACAGATACGCAGTATTTT. It codes for CASSSRLAGGSPSTDTQYF.

This clonotype occurred a few times. V usage is TRBV6-1 and J usage is TRBJ2-1; D is unclear. V lost 0 bases and J 5 bases, leaving 5 bases between the germline ends. This CDR3 contains 13 residues. The V gene's germline CDR1 is MNHNS and CDR2 SASEGT. CDR3 protein: CASSEAEHNEQFF. The DNA for the CDR3 is TGTGCCAGCAGTGAAGCGGAGCACAATGAGCAGTTCTTC.

This clonotype appeared a few times. V gene TRBV7-6 combines with J gene TRBJ1-1; TRBD1 agrees at 7 bases. This CDR3 has 14 amino acids. CDR1 and CDR2 from the germline V gene are SGHVS and FNYEAQ. The V segment lost 3 bases and the J segment 5 bases; nucleotides outside the gene matches: 6. The CDR3, as DNA: TGTGCCAGCAGCTTTCGGGACAGTGGGACTGAAGCTTTCTTT. Encoded protein: CASSFRDSGTEAFF.

The rearrangement joins TRBV20-1 to TRBJ2-1, with D hard to call. The CDR3 length is 16 residues. The V end lost 1 base, the J end lost 3 bases, and 16 bases lay between the germline ends. Looked up from germline, CDR1 is DFQATT and CDR2 is SNEGSKA (reference sequence). The CDR3 loop is CSARGRRMEVYNEQFF. The CDR3 nucleotides are TGCAGTGCTAGAGGCCGAAGGATGGAAGTCTACAATGAGCAGTTCTTC.